These T cell receptor beta chains were read from a single sample in a study of T cell repertoires in cytomegalovirus infection. TCRdb itself ran the reads through MiXCR, one entry per CDR3 protein. The sample consists of some 350,000 distinct CDR3 sequences, around 18% of them appearing once. What was sequenced was PBMCs. The receptor set was obtained from a human donor in good health (CMV status not recorded). Some clones in this sample may be carry-over from other donors' samples. CDR3s include the opening cysteine and the closing phenylalanine or tryptophan. D genes are given only for firm matches. Only some rows state a clone size, as once, few, many or a class for expanded clones.

clone_size | d_call | j_call | v_call | cdr3_aa | cdr3_nt
few | . | TRBJ2-7 | TRBV6-2/TRBV6-3 | CASSYLLGPSEQYF | TGTGCCAGCAGTTACCTCTTAGGACCCTCCGAGCAGTACTTC
many | . | TRBJ2-1 | TRBV7-2 | CASSFQGMNEQFF | TGTGCCAGCAGCTTTCAGGGGATGAATGAGCAGTTCTTC
. | . | TRBJ2-1 | TRBV20-1 | CSATPTSRNEQFF | TGCAGTGCTACCCCGACTAGTAGGAATGAGCAGTTCTTC
many | . | TRBJ2-7 | TRBV7-9 | CASSLTGKPYEQYF | TGTGCCAGCAGCTTAACAGGGAAACCCTACGAGCAGTACTTC
few | . | TRBJ1-5 | TRBV20-1 | CSAITDSNQPQHF | TGCAGTGCTATAACAGATAGCAATCAGCCCCAGCATTTT
many | . | TRBJ2-7 | TRBV4-1 | CASSHRVAYEQYF | TGCGCCAGCAGCCACAGGGTTGCCTACGAGCAGTACTTC
. | TRBD1 | TRBJ1-5 | TRBV7-3 | CASSPQGGGQPQHF | TGTGCCAGCAGCCCCCAGGGGGGAGGGCAGCCCCAGCATTTT
many | . | TRBJ2-3 | TRBV7-2 | CASSPPGLRTDTQYF | TGTGCCAGCAGCCCACCGGGACTTCGCACAGATACGCAGTATTTT
many | TRBD1 | TRBJ2-3 | TRBV11-2 | CASSFLTGGTDTQYF | TGTGCCAGCAGCTTTCTAACAGGGGGGACAGATACGCAGTATTTT
many | TRBD1 | TRBJ1-1 | TRBV7-2 | CASSGGTGENEAFF | TGTGCCAGCAGCGGGGGGACAGGGGAGAATGAAGCTTTCTTT
many | . | TRBJ1-4 | TRBV7-2 | CASSPRRSEKLFF | TGTGCCAGCAGCCCCCGGAGGTCAGAAAAACTGTTTTTT
. | TRBD2 | TRBJ2-3 | TRBV5-4 | CASSKTSGRAGDTQYF | TGTGCCAGCAGCAAGACTAGCGGGAGGGCCGGGGATACGCAGTATTTT
few | TRBD1 | TRBJ2-7 | TRBV20-1 | CSARRGQQYEQYF | TGCAGTGCTAGGAGGGGACAGCAGTACGAGCAGTACTTC
few | TRBD1 | TRBJ1-2 | TRBV18 | CASSLNRSGQGGGYTF | TGTGCCAGCTCTCTCAACCGTTCAGGACAGGGCGGCGGCTACACCTTC
. | . | TRBJ1-1 | TRBV27 | CASSLYKDTEAFF | TGTGCCAGCAGTTTATATAAGGATACTGAAGCTTTCTTT
many | TRBD2 | TRBJ2-7 | TRBV7-9 | CASSPGTSYEQYF | TGTGCCAGCAGCCCTGGGACTAGCTACGAGCAGTACTTC
many | . | TRBJ2-3 | TRBV11-2 | CASSLTRGGSTDTQYF | TGTGCCAGCAGCTTGACTAGAGGCGGTAGCACAGATACGCAGTATTTT
few | . | TRBJ1-1 | TRBV18 | CASSPSAGFNTEAFF | TGTGCCAGCTCACCTTCCGCAGGGTTTAACACTGAAGCTTTCTTT
many | . | TRBJ2-7 | TRBV5-1 | CASSLVAGVRYEQYF | TGCGCCAGCAGCTTGGTGGCAGGGGTCAGGTACGAGCAGTACTTC
. | . | TRBJ1-2 | TRBV6-5 | CASSWGGRNYGYTF | TGTGCCAGCAGTTGGGGGGGGCGTAACTATGGCTACACCTTC
many | . | TRBJ1-2 | TRBV7-8 | CASSLAFSQGGYTF | TGTGCCAGCAGCTTAGCTTTTTCACAGGGAGGCTACACCTTC
few | . | TRBJ1-6 | TRBV5-1 | CASSLRGTASNSPLHF | TGCGCCAGCAGCCTTCGAGGCACAGCGTCGAATTCACCCCTCCACTTT
. | . | TRBJ2-5 | TRBV7-2 | CASSLRIDRRLGETQYF | TGTGCCAGCAGCTTACGTATTGACAGGCGACTGGGGGAGACCCAGTACTTC